This T cell receptor beta chain was sequenced for a study of cytomegalovirus exposure and HLA in healthy donors. Study-wide results and caveats: Per published accounts, TCR beta sequences correctly predicted the HLA-A and HLA-B alleles of most subjects. HLA alleles showed associations with 15,000 to 20,000 TCR beta sequences in a later analysis, at a 0.05 false discovery rate.

About this clone itself: Antigen unknown.

The study ran its PCR with 60 Vbeta and 13 Jbeta primers. This table comes from immunoSEQ multiplex PCR, and its TCRdb copy is limited to in-frame clones, with some not included. The repertoire has roughly 130,000 clones, approximately 80% of them found once; the top ten carry 1.5% to 2%. Germline lookup yields CDR1 SNHLY and CDR2 FYNNEI. There are 18 residues in the CDR3. The J segment lost 16 bases and the V segment lost 0 bases, leaving 19 bases of the junction unmatched. The rearrangement uses TRBV2 and TRBJ2-1, with TRBD2 matching over 12 bases. Source material: PBMCs. The TCR was taken from a man aged 40-49 years in good health and CMV-seronegative. The CDR3 protein is CASSEALPGLAGGGVAFF. DNA for the CDR3: TGTGCCAGCAGTGAAGCGCTTCCGGGACTAGCGGGTGGGGGGGTTGCATTCTTC. Based on the CDR3 plus reference TRBV2 and TRBJ2-1, the full variable domain is EPEVTQTPSHQVTQMGQEVILRCVPISNHLYFYWYRQILGQKVEFLVSFYNNEISEKSEIFDDQFSVERPDGSNFTLKIRSTKLEDSAMYFCASSEALPGLAGGGVAFFGPGTRLTVL.